These T cell receptor beta chains were read from a single sample in a study of cytomegalovirus exposure and HLA in healthy donors. Clones were read by immunoSEQ multiplex PCR, and TCRdb kept only the in-frame ones, dropping some. Among some 110,000 clones, roughly 80% were seen once, and the ten largest hold 22%. Sequenced material: PBMCs. The receptors originated from a man between 25 and 39 years old in good health and CMV-seropositive. CDR3s include the opening cysteine and the closing phenylalanine or tryptophan. Part of the rows lack a size; the others show once, few, many or a class for expanded clones.

>TRBJ1-5|.|TRBV7-6
CASSLGGQSNQPQHF
>TRBJ2-5|few|TRBV9
CASSARLIQETQYF
>TRBJ2-2|.|TRBV27
CASSFLRGDNTGELFF
>TRBJ2-1|.|TRBV5-1
CASSLGLAGDIYNEQFF
>TRBJ1-1|.|TRBV29-1
CSVAGGGTEAFF
>TRBJ2-5|once|TRBV7-2
CASQGAGGPQETQYF
>TRBJ2-4|.|TRBV5-1
CASSLWPVAKNIQYF
>TRBJ2-7|.|TRBV10-1
CASSPGLAGTGEQYF
>TRBJ2-4|once|TRBV2
CASTTWGVHIQYF
>TRBJ2-5|.|TRBV10-3
CATRDTRTSGETQYF
>TRBJ1-1|.|TRBV28
CASSLGGTGGASAFF
>TRBJ2-5|.|TRBV19
CASSTTGTGAETQYF
>TRBJ2-3|.|TRBV6-4
CASSDTSGVTDTQYF
>TRBJ1-1|.|TRBV7-9
CASSLGRGSEDTEAFF
>TRBJ2-1|once|TRBV2
CASSEAGGYNEQFF